The sequence of this T cell receptor (beta chain) was determined in a study of blood T cell repertoires in COVID-19. Overall study: T cells, B-cell-depleted T cells, or PBMCs provided the cDNA or gDNA that served as material.

The Seattle patients, enrolled during active infection, were followed longitudinally. Using immunoSEQ multiplex PCR, the repertoire was profiled, and TCRdb retains in-frame clones only, with some absent. The table has 150,000 to 200,000 clones, around 90% seen once. Germline V lookup: CDR1 SGHDT, CDR2 YYEEEE. The CDR3 runs to 16 residues. V was shortened by 3 bases and J by 1 base, with 14 bases between the two germline ends. The sequence was collected from a man aged 55 to 70 with COVID-19, enrolled during active disease. This chain connects TRBV5-6 to TRBJ1-5; a weak D match, TRBD1 (5 bases). Input material: peripheral blood. CDR3 bases: TGTGCCAGCAGCTGGGGCCGGGGGTTAAGCAATCAGCCCCAGCATTTT. This gives the protein CASSWGRGLSNQPQHF.